This TCR beta chain was obtained from a study of blood T cell repertoires in COVID-19. About the study: Donors in the United States, Italy and Spain gave samples during acute or convalescent COVID-19.

Authors' data handling: Reference gene primer amplification gave nucleated cell count estimates. The method was immunoSEQ multiplex PCR; TCRdb's version includes in-frame clones alone and lacks a portion of them. That table supplies the V and J calls and clone size; D and trimming were determined from the DNA. The top ten hold roughly 5.3% of the sample, which has tens of thousands of clones, about 85% seen once. Trimming pared 5 bases from V and 1 base from J, leaving 15 bases between. Germline CDR1 reads LNHDA; CDR2 reads SQIVND (reference sequence). This CDR3 has 16 residues. The V gene is TRBV19, the J gene TRBJ1-5; the D gene is possibly TRBD1 (6 bases). Sequenced input: peripheral blood. This TCR was sampled from a man in his fifties or sixties with active COVID-19. The CDR3 spells CASSSGGGWSNQPQHF. The DNA for the CDR3 is TGTGCCAGTAGTTCTGGGGGGGGCTGGAGCAATCAGCCCCAGCATTTT.